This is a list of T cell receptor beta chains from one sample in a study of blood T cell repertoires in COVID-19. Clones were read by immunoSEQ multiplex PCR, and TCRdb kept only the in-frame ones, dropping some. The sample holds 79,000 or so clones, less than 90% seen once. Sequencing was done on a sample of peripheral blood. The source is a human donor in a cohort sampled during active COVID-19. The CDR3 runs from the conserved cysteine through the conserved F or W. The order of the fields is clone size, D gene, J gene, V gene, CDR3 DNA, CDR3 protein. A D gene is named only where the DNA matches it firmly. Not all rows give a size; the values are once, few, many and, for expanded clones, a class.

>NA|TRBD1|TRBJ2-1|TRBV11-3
TGTGCCAGCAGCCGGGACAGGAGAATCTACAATGAGCAGTTCTTC
CASSRDRRIYNEQFF
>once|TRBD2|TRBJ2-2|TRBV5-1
TGCGCCAGCAGCTCCGCGGGGGGGGCCGGGGAGCTGTTTTTT
CASSSAGGAGELFF
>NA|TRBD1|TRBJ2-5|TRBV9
TGTGCCAGCAGCCCCTGGGACAGGGAGCGGGAGACCCAGTACTTC
CASSPWDRERETQYF
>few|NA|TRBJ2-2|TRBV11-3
TGTGCCAGCAGCCCCCGCCAGGTTACCGGGGAGCTGTTTTTT
CASSPRQVTGELFF
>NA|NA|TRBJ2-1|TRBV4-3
TGCGCCAGCAGCCAAGATCTGTACAATGAGCAGTTCTTC
CASSQDLYNEQFF
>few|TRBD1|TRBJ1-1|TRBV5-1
TGCGCCAGCAGCTACGACAGGGCCTTCACTGAAGCTTTCTTT
CASSYDRAFTEAFF
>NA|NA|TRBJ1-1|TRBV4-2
TGTGCCAGCAGCCAAGCGGAAGGGGCGAACACTGAAGCTTTCTTT
CASSQAEGANTEAFF
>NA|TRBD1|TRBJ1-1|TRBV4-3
TGCGCCAGCAGCCAGGGACAGGGGGAGAGTGAAGCTTTCTTT
CASSQGQGESEAFF
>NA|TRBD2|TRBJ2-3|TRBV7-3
TGTGCCAGCAGACGGACTAGCGATGGCACAGATACGCAGTATTTT
CASRRTSDGTDTQYF
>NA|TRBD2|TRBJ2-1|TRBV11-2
TGTGCCAGCAGTTCTCGGACTAGCGGGGGACCCTACAATGAGCAGTTCTTC
CASSSRTSGGPYNEQFF
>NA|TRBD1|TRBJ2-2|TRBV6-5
TGTGCCGGCAGGACAGGGGGCGGGTGGACCGGGGAGCTGTTTTTT
CAGRTGGGWTGELFF
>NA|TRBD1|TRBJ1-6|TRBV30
TGTGCCTGGACCGGGACAGCCTATAATTCACCCCTCCACTTT
CAWTGTAYNSPLHF
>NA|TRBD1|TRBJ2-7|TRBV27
TGTGCCAGCAGTTTAACCGGGACAGGCCGAGGGGTTGGGCAGTACTTC
CASSLTGTGRGVGQYF
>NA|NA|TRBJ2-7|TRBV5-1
TGCGCCAGCAGCTTGGAAGGCGGGATGGGCACCTACGAGCAGTACTTC
CASSLEGGMGTYEQYF
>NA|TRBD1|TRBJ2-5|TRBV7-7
TGTGCTAGCAGCTTTCGACAGGGCGTCCGAGAGACCCAGTACTTC
CASSFRQGVRETQYF
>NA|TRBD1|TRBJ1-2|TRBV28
TGTGCCAGCAGTTTGGGACAGGTTTCCTATGGCTACACCTTC
CASSLGQVSYGYTF
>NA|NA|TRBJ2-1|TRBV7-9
TGTGCCAGCAGCCCCCCCTCGGGGTACGAGCAGTTCTTC
CASSPPSGYEQFF
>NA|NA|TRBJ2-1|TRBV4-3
TGCGCCAGCAGCCGATCCAGGGTTGATGAGCAGTTCTTC
CASSRSRVDEQFF
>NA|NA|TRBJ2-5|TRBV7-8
TGTGCCAGCAGCTACGCCCCTGGGGGGTATGAGACCCAGTACTTC
CASSYAPGGYETQYF
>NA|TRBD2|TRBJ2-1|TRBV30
TGTGCCTGGAGTGTGAAAGCGGGAGGGCCCCCACAGTTCTTC
CAWSVKAGGPPQFF
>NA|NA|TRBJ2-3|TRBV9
TGTGCCAGCAGCGTAGAGGGAGTCCCCCCAGATACGCAGTATTTT
CASSVEGVPPDTQYF
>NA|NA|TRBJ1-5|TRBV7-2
TGTGCCAGCAGCGAGGACAGCACCAATAATCAGCCCCAGCATTTT
CASSEDSTNNQPQHF
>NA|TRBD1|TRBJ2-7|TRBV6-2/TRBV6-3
TGTGCCAGCAGTCCCCGTAGCAGGGGGTCCTACGAGCAGTACTTC
CASSPRSRGSYEQYF
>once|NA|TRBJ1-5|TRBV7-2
TGTGCCAGCAGCTTAGCCCCTCGGGGAGAGCCCCAGCATTTT
CASSLAPRGEPQHF
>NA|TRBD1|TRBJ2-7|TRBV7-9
TGTGCCAGCAGCCACAGGGGCCGATACGAGCAGTACTTC
CASSHRGRYEQYF
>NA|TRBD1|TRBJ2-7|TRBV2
TGTGCCAGCAGAACAGGGGGAAGAAGCGAGCAGTACTTC
CASRTGGRSEQYF
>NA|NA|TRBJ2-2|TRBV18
TGTGCCAGCTCACCACTTACAAGAAACACCGGGGAGCTGTTTTTT
CASSPLTRNTGELFF
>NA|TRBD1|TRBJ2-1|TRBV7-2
TGTGCCAGCAGCCCAGACAGGGGCGGCTACAATGAGCAGTTCTTC
CASSPDRGGYNEQFF
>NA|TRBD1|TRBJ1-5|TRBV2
TGTGCCAGCAGTGACAACTTAGGGGGCGGCAATCAGCCCCAGCATTTT
CASSDNLGGGNQPQHF
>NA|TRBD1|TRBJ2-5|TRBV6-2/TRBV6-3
TGTGCCAGCAGTTTAGGGGGCCTCGGCCAGTACTTC
CASSLGGLGQYF
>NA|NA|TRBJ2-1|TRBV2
TGTGCCAGCAGCAACAGGCAGGGCGCGTACAATGAGCAGTTCTTC
CASSNRQGAYNEQFF
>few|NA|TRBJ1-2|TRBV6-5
TGTGCCAGCAGTCCCCAGGGTGATGGTATAGGCTACACCTTC
CASSPQGDGIGYTF
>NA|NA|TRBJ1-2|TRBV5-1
TGCGCCAGCAGCTTGCTCGGGGAGAGCTATGGCTACACCTTC
CASSLLGESYGYTF
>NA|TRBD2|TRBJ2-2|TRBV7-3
TGTGCCAGCAGCTTACAAGCGGGGTCTAACACCGGGGAGCTGTTTTTT
CASSLQAGSNTGELFF
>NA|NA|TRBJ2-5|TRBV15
TGTGCCACCAGCAGAGATGGGGGACTTGTGGGTCAAGAGACCCAGTACTTC
CATSRDGGLVGQETQYF